This TCR beta chain was recorded in a study of cytomegalovirus exposure and HLA in healthy donors. Study-wide results and caveats: TCR beta chains numbering approximately 150 were designated cytomegalovirus-associated. According to an earlier analysis, most TCR beta V segments yielded productive rearrangements about 90% or about 30% of the time.

Healthy donors of bone marrow made up the group. The donors, nominally healthy at sampling, likely had unrecorded immune exposures. This CDR3 comprises 15 residues. From germline, CDR1 is SGHNT and CDR2 YENEEA. J lost 0 bases, V lost 5 bases, and 2 bases had no gene match. This clone has only one observation. The antigen is unknown. The primer mix had 60 Vbeta and 13 Jbeta primers. Libraries were prepared by immunoSEQ multiplex PCR; TCRdb keeps only in-frame clonotypes and omits some of them. This sample has about 130,000 clones, with approximately 78% found just once. The genes are TRBV11-3 and TRBJ2-5; TRBD1 matches 11 bases. The sequenced sample consisted of PBMCs. The receptor's source is a human donor in good health. Written as DNA, the CDR3 is TGTGCCAGCAGCCGGGGACAGGGGGACCAAGAGACCCAGTACTTC. It translates to CASSRGQGDQETQYF.